The TCR beta chain under discussion was sequenced for a study of T cells in narcolepsy. Whole-study findings and limits: HCRT-specific and TRIB2-specific autoreactive clonotypes appeared among same-patient CSF and blood CD4+ clonotypes.

Profiled with immunoSEQ multiplex PCR; TCRdb holds only in-frame clones, not every one. The table shows 25,000 to 35,000 clones, with 70% to 80% occurring only once. Comment on this clone: Its antigen is unknown.

The sequence was obtained from a human donor with narcolepsy. What was sequenced was CD45RA- memory CD4+ T cells from PBMCs.

CDR3: CASLRETGGNTIYF. The CDR3 region has the DNA TGTGCCAGCCTGAGGGAGACAGGGGGCAACACCATATATTTT. The gene calls are TRBV7-9 and TRBJ1-3; 10 bases align to TRBD1. Losses at the gene ends were 8 bases for V and 7 bases for J; bases not matched to a gene: 8. CDR1 SEHNR and CDR2 FQNEAQ come from the germline V gene (reference sequence). There are 14 residues in the CDR3.